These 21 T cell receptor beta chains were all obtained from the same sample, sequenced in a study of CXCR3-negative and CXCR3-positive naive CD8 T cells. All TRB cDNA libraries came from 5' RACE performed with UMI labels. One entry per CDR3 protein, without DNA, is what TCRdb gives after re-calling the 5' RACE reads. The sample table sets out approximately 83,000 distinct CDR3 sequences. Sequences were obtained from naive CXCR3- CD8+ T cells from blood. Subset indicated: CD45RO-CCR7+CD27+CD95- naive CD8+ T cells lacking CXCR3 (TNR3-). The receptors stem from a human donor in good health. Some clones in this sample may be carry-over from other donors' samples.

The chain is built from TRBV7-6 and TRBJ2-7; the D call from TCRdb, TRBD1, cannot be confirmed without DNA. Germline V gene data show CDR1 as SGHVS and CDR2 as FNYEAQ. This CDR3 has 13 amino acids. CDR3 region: CASSPVGGYEQYF.

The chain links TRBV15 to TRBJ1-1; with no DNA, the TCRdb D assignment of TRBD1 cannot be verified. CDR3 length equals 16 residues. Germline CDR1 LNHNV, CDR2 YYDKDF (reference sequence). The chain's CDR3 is CATSRKGQGGRTEAFF. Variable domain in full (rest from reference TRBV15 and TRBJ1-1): DAMVIQNPRYQVTQFGKPVTLSCSQTLNHNVMYWYQQKSSQAPKLLFHYYDKDFNNEADTPDNFQSRRPNTSFCFLDIRSPGLGDTAMYLCATSRKGQGGRTEAFFGQGTRLTVV.

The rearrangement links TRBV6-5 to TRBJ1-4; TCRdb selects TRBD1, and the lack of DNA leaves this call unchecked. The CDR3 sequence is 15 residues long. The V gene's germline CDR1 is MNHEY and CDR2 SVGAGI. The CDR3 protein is CASSSTGGLQEKLFF.

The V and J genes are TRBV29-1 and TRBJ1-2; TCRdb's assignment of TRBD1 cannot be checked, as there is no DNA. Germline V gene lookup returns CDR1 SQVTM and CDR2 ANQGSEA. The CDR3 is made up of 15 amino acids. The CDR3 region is CSVEDDSGRGFDYTF.

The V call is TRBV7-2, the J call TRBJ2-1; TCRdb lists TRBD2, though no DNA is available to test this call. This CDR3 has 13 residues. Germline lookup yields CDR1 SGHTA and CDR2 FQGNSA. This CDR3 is CASSFGLAHEQFF. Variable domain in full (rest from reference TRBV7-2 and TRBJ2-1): GAGVSQSPSNKVTEKGKDVELRCDPISGHTALYWYRQSLGQGLEFLIYFQGNSAPDKSGLPSDRFSAERTGGSVSTLTIQRTQQEDSAVYLCASSFGLAHEQFFGPGTRLTVL.

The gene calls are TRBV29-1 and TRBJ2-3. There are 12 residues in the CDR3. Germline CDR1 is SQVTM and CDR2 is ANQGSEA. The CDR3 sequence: CSVGQGTDTQYF.

CDR3 in amino acids: CASSLPGISYEQYF. The chain links TRBV7-9 to TRBJ2-7; the D gene TCRdb calls, TRBD1, cannot be checked with no DNA. The germline V gene encodes CDR1 SEHNR and CDR2 FQNEAQ (reference sequence). The CDR3 sequence is 14 residues long.

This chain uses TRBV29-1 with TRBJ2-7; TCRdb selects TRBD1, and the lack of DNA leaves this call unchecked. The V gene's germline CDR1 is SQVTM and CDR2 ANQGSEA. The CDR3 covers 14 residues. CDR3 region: CSVAGQGSSYEQYF.

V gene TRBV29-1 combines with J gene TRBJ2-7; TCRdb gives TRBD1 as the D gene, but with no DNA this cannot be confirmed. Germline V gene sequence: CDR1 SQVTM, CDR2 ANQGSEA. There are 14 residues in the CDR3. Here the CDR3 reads CSVVGTADSYEQYF.

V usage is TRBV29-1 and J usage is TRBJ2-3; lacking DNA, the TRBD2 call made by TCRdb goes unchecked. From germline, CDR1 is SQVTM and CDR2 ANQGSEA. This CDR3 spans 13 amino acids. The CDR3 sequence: CSVEYSGTDTQYF.

CDR3 sequence reads: CSVDGAGASYEQYF. The chain links TRBV29-1 to TRBJ2-7; with no DNA, the TCRdb D assignment of TRBD1 cannot be verified. This CDR3 contains 14 residues. Germline assignment: CDR1 SQVTM and CDR2 ANQGSEA.

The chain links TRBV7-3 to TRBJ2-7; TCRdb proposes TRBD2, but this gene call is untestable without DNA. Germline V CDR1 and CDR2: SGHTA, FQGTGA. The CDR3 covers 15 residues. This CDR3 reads CASSPGRWANYEQYF.

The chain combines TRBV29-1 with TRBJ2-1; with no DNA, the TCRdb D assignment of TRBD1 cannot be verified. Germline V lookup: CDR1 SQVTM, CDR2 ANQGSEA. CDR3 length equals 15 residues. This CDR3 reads CSVFTDRALHNEQFF.

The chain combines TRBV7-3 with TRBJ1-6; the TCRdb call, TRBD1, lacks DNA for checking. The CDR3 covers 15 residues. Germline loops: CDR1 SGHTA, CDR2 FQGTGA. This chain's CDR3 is CASSLGTGSNSPLHF. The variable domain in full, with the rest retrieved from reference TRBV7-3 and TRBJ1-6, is GAGVSQTPSNKVTEKGKYVELRCDPISGHTALYWYRQSLGQGPEFLIYFQGTGAADDSGLPNDRFFAVRPEGSVSTLKIQRTERGDSAVYLCASSLGTGSNSPLHFGNGTRLTVT.

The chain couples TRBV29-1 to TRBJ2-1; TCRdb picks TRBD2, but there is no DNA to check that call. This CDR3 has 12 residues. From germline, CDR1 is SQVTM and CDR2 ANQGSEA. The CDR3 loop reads CSQAGRDNEQFF.

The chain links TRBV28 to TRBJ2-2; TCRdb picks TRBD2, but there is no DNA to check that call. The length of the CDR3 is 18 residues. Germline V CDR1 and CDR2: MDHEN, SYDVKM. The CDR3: CASSLLGLAGGSTGELFF.

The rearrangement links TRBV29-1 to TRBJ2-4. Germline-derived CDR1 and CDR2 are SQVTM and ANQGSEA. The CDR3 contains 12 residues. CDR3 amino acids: CSVGVDGDIQYF.

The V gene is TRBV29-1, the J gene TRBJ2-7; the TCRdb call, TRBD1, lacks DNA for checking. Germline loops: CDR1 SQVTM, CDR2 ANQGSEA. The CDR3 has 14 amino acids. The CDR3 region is CSVVPGETAYEQYF.

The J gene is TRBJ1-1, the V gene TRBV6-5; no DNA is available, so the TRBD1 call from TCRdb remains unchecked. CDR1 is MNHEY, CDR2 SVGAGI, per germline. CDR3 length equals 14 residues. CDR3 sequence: CASSYRDGNTEAFF.

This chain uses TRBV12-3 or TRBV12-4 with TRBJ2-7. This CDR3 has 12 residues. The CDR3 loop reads CASSQGRYEQYF.

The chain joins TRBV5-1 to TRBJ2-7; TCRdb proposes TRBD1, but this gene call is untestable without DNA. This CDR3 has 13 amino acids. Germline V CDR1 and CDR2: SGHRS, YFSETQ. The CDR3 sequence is CANSQWTGYEQYF.